The entry that follows covers one T cell receptor beta chain sequence. Its antigen is unidentified. The CDR3 is 14 residues long. V was pared by 0 bases and J by 5 bases, with 3 bases of the junction left unmatched. The germline CDR1 and CDR2 sequences are GTSNPN and SVGIG (reference sequence). This sample is drawn from a study of cytomegalovirus exposure and HLA in healthy donors. Study details: Findings of an earlier analysis included roughly 110 million unique TCR beta sequences from 180 million or so T cells.

Study-wide results and limits: The study had only CMV serostatus as immune exposure information. Versus the approximately 700-donor mean, an Asian-associated ancestry cluster reportedly showed fewer N-insertions in a later analysis.

PCR employed 60 Vbeta and 13 Jbeta primers. Profiling relied on immunoSEQ multiplex PCR, and the TCRdb table lists in-frame clones only, not all of them. The repertoire has some 140,000 clones, over 70% of them found once; the top ten carry approximately 2.3%. The sample was PBMCs. The chain combines TRBV30 with TRBJ2-3; TRBD1 matches 9 bases. This TCR derives from a man aged 30 to 45 in good health and CMV-seronegative. CDR3 amino acids: CAWSVQTGGDTQYF. The CDR3 nucleotides are TGTGCCTGGAGTGTACAGACAGGGGGAGATACGCAGTATTTT.